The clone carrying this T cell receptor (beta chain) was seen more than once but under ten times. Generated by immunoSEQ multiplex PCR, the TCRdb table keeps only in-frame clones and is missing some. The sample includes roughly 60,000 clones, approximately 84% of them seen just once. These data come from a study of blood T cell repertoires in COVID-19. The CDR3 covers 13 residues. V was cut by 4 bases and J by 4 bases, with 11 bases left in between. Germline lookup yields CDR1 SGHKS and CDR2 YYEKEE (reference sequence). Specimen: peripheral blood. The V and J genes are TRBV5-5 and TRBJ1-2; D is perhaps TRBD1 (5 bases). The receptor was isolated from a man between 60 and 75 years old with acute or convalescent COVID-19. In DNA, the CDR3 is TGTGCCAGCAGCCAAGGGGCCCCCTATGGCTACACCTTC. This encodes CASSQGAPYGYTF.